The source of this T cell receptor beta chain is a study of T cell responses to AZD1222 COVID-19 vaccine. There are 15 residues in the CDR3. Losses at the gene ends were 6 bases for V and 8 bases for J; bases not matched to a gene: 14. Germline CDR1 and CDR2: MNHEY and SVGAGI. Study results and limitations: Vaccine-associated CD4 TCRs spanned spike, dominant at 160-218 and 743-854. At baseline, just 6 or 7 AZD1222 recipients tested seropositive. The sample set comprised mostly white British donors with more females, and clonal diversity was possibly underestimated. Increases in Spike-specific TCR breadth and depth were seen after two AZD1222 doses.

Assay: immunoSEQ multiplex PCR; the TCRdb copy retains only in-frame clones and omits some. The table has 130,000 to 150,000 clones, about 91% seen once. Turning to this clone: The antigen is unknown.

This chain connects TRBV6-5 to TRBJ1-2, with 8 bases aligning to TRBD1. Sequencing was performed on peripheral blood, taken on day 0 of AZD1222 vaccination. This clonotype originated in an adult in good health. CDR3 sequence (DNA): TGTGCCAGCAGGGACCTGGACAGGGCCTCAGCGGGCTACACCTTC. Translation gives CASRDLDRASAGYTF.